This T cell receptor (beta chain) is from a study of T cell changes during pregnancy in multiple sclerosis. The CDR3 contains 16 residues. Germline-derived CDR1 and CDR2 are LGHNA and YSLEER. The J segment lost 7 bases and the V segment lost 4 bases, leaving 13 bases of the junction unmatched. The data were produced by immunoSEQ multiplex PCR, yet TCRdb's version contains in-frame clones alone and is incomplete. Of 60,000 to 70,000 clones in the sample, about nine tenths were seen once. The chain couples TRBV4-3 to TRBJ2-1; 7 bases fit TRBD1. The source of this sequence is a female donor in good health, enrolled as a control in a pregnancy study. Sequenced here: peripheral blood, sampled after pregnancy. The CDR3 reads CASSRQRQGFSNEQFF. For the CDR3, the DNA is TGCGCCAGCAGCCGCCAGAGACAGGGTTTTAGTAATGAGCAGTTCTTC.